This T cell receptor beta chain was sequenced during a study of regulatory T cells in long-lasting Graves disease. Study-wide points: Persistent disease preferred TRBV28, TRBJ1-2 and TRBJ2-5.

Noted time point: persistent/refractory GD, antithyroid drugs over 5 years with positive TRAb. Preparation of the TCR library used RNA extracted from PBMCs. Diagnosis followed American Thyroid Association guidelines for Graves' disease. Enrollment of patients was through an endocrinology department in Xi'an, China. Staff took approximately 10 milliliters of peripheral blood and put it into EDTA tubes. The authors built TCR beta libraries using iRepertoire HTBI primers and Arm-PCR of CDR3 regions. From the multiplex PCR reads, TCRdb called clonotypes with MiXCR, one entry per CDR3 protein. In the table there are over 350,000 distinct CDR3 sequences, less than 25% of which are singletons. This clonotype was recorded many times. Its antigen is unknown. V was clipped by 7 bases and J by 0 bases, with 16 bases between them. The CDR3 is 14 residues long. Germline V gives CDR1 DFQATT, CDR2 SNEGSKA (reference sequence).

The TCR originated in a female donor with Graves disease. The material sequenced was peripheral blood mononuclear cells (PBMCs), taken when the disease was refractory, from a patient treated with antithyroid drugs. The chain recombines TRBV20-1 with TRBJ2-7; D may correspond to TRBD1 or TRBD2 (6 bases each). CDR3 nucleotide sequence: TGCAGTGTCGGGCGGGGACAACCCTCCTACGAGCAGTACTTC. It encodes CSVGRGQPSYEQYF.